These T cell receptor beta chains were read from a single sample in a study of T cells in Graves' hyperthyroidism and ophthalmopathy. A single record per CDR3 protein comes from TCRdb applying MiXCR to the multiplex PCR reads. The sample consists of about 570,000 distinct CDR3 sequences, under 60% of them appearing once. The sample consisted of peripheral blood or thyroid tissue (not recorded which). These TCRs come from an adult woman with Graves' disease, either hyperthyroidism or ophthalmopathy (not recorded which). Both conserved end residues are trimmed from each CDR3. A D gene is named only where the DNA matches it firmly. Some rows mark clone size as missing; the rest say once, few, many or name a class of expanded clone.

clone_size	d_call	v_call	j_call	cdr3_aa
-	-	TRBV5-1	TRBJ2-6	ASSSIGSSGANVLT
many	-	TRBV19	TRBJ2-5	ASIRDFPQETQY
-	TRBD1	TRBV5-1	TRBJ1-1	ASSLDEGAGTEAF
many	-	TRBV28	TRBJ1-5	ASRQAGLSNQPQH
-	-	TRBV12-3/TRBV12-4	TRBJ1-4	ASSFRPEKLF
many	-	TRBV5-1	TRBJ2-7	ASSLELSAYEQY
-	-	TRBV7-9	TRBJ1-2	ASSLELGVNYGYT
-	TRBD1	TRBV7-9	TRBJ1-1	ASSPHTGGTEAF
few	TRBD2	TRBV24-1	TRBJ2-5	ATSDGTRKQETQY
-	-	TRBV27	TRBJ2-5	ASSLIRNQETQY
-	-	TRBV7-9	TRBJ1-4	ASSLPYEKLF
many	TRBD2	TRBV4-1	TRBJ2-7	ASSRWTSGSYEQY
-	-	TRBV19	TRBJ1-5	ASSPRGANQPQH
-	TRBD1	TRBV24-1	TRBJ2-5	ATSERTDRVQETQY
-	-	TRBV15	TRBJ2-5	ATSRGKEETQY
many	TRBD2	TRBV5-1	TRBJ2-7	ASSTGTSGVTGQY
many	TRBD2	TRBV7-2	TRBJ2-7	ASSSPVLVAGVSYEQY
-	-	TRBV7-8	TRBJ1-6	ASSFPRAGSPLH
many	-	TRBV6-5	TRBJ1-5	ASSLDGSNQPQH
many	TRBD2	TRBV7-9	TRBJ2-7	ASSYTGTSNYEQY
-	-	TRBV10-3	TRBJ1-1	AARDFGATEAF
-	-	TRBV7-6	TRBJ2-2	ASSLVLPGATGELF
many	-	TRBV4-1	TRBJ2-7	ASSQAGVSYEQY